This record concerns one T cell receptor (beta chain) sequence. The junction differs from germline at one of its ends, possibly a read error. The data belong to a study of CDR3 diversity in severe acne. This CDR3 spans 11 amino acids. TCRdb re-called the PCR reads with MiXCR, one entry per CDR3 protein. The repertoire consists of roughly 100,000 distinct CDR3 sequences, with around 53% occurring once and the leading ten covering under 15%. The chain recombines TRBV12-3 or TRBV12-4 with TRBJ2-1, with D unresolved. Sequences were obtained from blood. The clonotype comes from a male donor with acne. CDR3 residues: CAGSLRNEQFF. In DNA form, the CDR3 reads TGTGCCGGCAGTTTACGCAATGAGCAGTTCTTC.